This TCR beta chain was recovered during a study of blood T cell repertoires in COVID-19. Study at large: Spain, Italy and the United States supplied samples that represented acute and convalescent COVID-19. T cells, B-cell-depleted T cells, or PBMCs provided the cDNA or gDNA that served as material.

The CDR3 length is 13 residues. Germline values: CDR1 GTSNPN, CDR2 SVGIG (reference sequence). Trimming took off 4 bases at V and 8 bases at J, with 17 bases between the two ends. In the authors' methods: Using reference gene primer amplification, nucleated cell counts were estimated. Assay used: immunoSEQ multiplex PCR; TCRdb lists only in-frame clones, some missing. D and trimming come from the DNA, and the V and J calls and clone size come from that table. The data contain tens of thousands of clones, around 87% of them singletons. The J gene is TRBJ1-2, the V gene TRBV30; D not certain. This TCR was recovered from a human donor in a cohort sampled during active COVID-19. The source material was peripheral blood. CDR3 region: CAWTERLRGGYTF. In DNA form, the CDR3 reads TGTGCCTGGACCGAGAGGCTCCGTGGCGGCTACACCTTC.